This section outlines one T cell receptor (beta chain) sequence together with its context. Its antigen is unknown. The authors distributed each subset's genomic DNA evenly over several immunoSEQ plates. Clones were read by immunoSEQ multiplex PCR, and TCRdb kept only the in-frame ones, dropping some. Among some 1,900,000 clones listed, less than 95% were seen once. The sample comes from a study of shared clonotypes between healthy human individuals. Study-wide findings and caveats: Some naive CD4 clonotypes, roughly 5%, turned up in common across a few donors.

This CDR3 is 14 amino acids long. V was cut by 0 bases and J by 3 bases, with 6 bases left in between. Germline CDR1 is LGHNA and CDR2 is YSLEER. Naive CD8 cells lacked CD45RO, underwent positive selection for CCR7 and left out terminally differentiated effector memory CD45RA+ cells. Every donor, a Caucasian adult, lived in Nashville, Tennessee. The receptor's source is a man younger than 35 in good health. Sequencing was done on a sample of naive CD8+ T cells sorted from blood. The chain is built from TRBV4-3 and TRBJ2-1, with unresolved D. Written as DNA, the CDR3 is TGCGCCAGCAGCCAAGATTACGGCTACAATGAGCAGTTCTTC. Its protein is CASSQDYGYNEQFF.